This is a list of T cell receptor beta chains from one sample in a study of T-cell reconstitution after alpha-beta-depleted transplantation in children. One entry per CDR3 protein, called by TCRdb with MiXCR from the PCR reads. The sample has hundreds of thousands of distinct CDR3 sequences; roughly 17% are singletons. The sequencing used PBMCs from the stem cell graft donor, collected from the stem cell graft. The receptors were gathered from a human donor who donated a stem cell graft to a child with acute myeloid leukemia. CDR3s include the opening cysteine and the closing phenylalanine or tryptophan. A D gene is named only where the DNA matches it firmly. The size of a clone is reported for some rows only, either as once, few or many, or as a class for expanded clones.

d_call	v_call	j_call	clone_size	cdr3_aa	cdr3_nt
.	TRBV7-2	TRBJ2-1	few	CASSLFDARSGEQFF	TGTGCCAGCAGCTTATTTGATGCGAGGAGCGGTGAGCAGTTCTTC
.	TRBV11-2	TRBJ2-1	.	CASSWGPNNEQFF	TGTGCCAGCAGCTGGGGACCAAACAATGAGCAGTTCTTC
.	TRBV12-3/TRBV12-4	TRBJ1-1	many	CASSFPGGAYEAFF	TGTGCCAGCAGTTTTCCTGGAGGGGCTTATGAAGCTTTCTTT
TRBD1	TRBV9	TRBJ1-3	few	CASNQGDSSGNTIYF	TGTGCCAGCAACCAGGGGGACAGCTCTGGAAACACCATATATTTT
.	TRBV12-3/TRBV12-4	TRBJ1-5	many	CASSPTRFYQPQHF	TGTGCCAGCAGCCCGACACGGTTTTACCAGCCCCAGCATTTT
.	TRBV5-1	TRBJ1-1	.	CASSPDRQPNTEAFF	TGCGCCAGCAGCCCGGACCGACAGCCGAACACTGAAGCTTTCTTT
TRBD1	TRBV25-1	TRBJ1-2	.	CASKSRDRGSSVYGYTF	TGTGCCAGCAAGAGTCGAGACAGGGGAAGTTCGGTCTATGGCTACACCTTC
TRBD1	TRBV13	TRBJ1-4	.	CASSARSTGGGTNEKLFF	TGTGCCAGCAGCGCCAGGAGTACAGGGGGGGGAACTAATGAAAAACTGTTTTTT
.	TRBV7-9	TRBJ2-3	few	CASSLAGRLHTDTQYF	TGTGCCAGCAGCTTAGCGGGGAGACTGCACACAGATACGCAGTATTTT
TRBD1	TRBV12-3/TRBV12-4	TRBJ2-3	.	CASRLRDSKFTDTQYF	TGTGCCAGCAGGTTAAGGGACAGTAAATTCACAGATACGCAGTATTTT
.	TRBV12-3/TRBV12-4	TRBJ2-7	many	CASSLVGGYEQYF	TGTGCCAGCAGTCTGGTTGGCGGTTACGAGCAGTACTTC
.	TRBV20-1	TRBJ1-5	many	CSARADTSNQPQHF	TGCAGTGCTAGGGCGGACACGAGCAATCAGCCCCAGCATTTT
.	TRBV11-1	TRBJ2-3	.	CASSFQNTDTQYF	TGTGCCAGCAGCTTCCAGAACACAGATACGCAGTATTTT
.	TRBV7-2	TRBJ2-1	few	CASSPTGTGYNEQFF	TGTGCCAGCAGCCCCACCGGGACTGGATACAATGAGCAGTTCTTC
.	TRBV6-5	TRBJ2-2	.	CASSYWQLNTGELFF	TGTGCCAGCAGTTACTGGCAGCTGAACACCGGGGAGCTGTTTTTT
.	TRBV5-1	TRBJ2-7	many	CASSLGSNSYEQYF	TGCGCCAGCAGCCTGGGGTCCAACTCCTACGAGCAGTACTTC
.	TRBV20-1	TRBJ1-2	many	CSARPAGTGYGYTF	TGCAGTGCTAGACCTGCCGGGACGGGATATGGCTACACCTTC
.	TRBV9	TRBJ2-7	.	CASSVAASWDEQYF	TGTGCCAGCAGCGTAGCGGCCTCCTGGGACGAGCAGTACTTC
.	TRBV5-1	TRBJ2-5	few	CASSPIQTGQETQYF	TGCGCCAGCAGCCCGATCCAGACAGGTCAAGAGACCCAGTACTTC
.	TRBV7-2	TRBJ2-5	.	CASSLTLRTEETQYF	TGTGCCAGCAGCTTAACCCTAAGGACCGAAGAGACCCAGTACTTC
TRBD1	TRBV29-1	TRBJ2-7	.	CSVVSGQGYEQYF	TGCAGCGTCGTGTCGGGACAGGGCTACGAGCAGTACTTC
TRBD1	TRBV5-1	TRBJ2-5	.	CASSWGDRYQETQYF	TGCGCCAGCAGCTGGGGGGACAGGTACCAAGAGACCCAGTACTTC
.	TRBV7-2	TRBJ1-2	.	CASSPKATEYLYGYTF	TGTGCCAGCAGCCCGAAAGCAACCGAATACCTCTATGGCTACACCTTC
TRBD1	TRBV7-2	TRBJ2-7	many	CASSLGGTAYEQYF	TGTGCCAGCAGCTTAGGTGGGACAGCCTACGAGCAGTACTTC
TRBD1	TRBV30	TRBJ1-6	many	CAWRTGTGLGSPLHF	TGTGCCTGGAGAACCGGGACAGGGCTTGGATCACCCCTCCACTTT
.	TRBV7-8	TRBJ2-1	few	CASSFVRGIYNEQFF	TGTGCCAGCAGCTTTGTCAGGGGAATTTACAATGAGCAGTTCTTC
TRBD1	TRBV5-6	TRBJ2-1	many	CASSQDRHNEQFF	TGTGCCAGCAGCCAGGACAGGCACAATGAGCAGTTCTTC
.	TRBV12-3/TRBV12-4	TRBJ2-2	.	CAFSLRQAKGGDTGELFF	TGTGCCTTCAGTTTAAGGCAGGCCAAGGGCGGTGACACCGGGGAGCTGTTTTTT
.	TRBV20-1	TRBJ1-5	.	CSARDRLRELAQHF	TGCAGTGCTAGAGATCGGTTAAGGGAATTAGCCCAGCATTTT
.	TRBV29-1	TRBJ2-7	many	CSVEEGSYEQYF	TGCAGCGTTGAGGAGGGTTCCTACGAGCAGTACTTC
TRBD2	TRBV20-1	TRBJ2-5	many	CSAGLAGRQETQYF	TGCAGTGCTGGTTTAGCGGGGCGCCAAGAGACCCAGTACTTC
.	TRBV20-1	TRBJ2-1	few	CSSPARNLPEQFF	TGCAGCTCACCGGCTAGGAACCTCCCCGAGCAGTTCTTC
TRBD1	TRBV7-9	TRBJ2-2	few	CASSDRDRGTGELFF	TGTGCCAGCAGCGACCGGGACAGGGGCACCGGGGAGCTGTTTTTT
.	TRBV28	TRBJ2-1	.	CASSFTQLGRSGPYNEQFF	TGTGCCAGCAGTTTTACCCAATTAGGTAGGAGCGGCCCCTACAATGAGCAGTTCTTC
.	TRBV7-9	TRBJ2-4	many	CASSPWTELAKNIQYF	TGTGCCAGCAGCCCGTGGACGGAACTAGCCAAAAACATTCAGTACTTC
.	TRBV5-1	TRBJ2-3	few	CASSLNEGTPRSDTQYF	TGCGCCAGCAGCTTGAATGAGGGGACACCCCGCTCAGATACGCAGTATTTT
.	TRBV6-5	TRBJ1-1	few	CASGRDTEAFF	TGTGCCAGCGGGAGGGACACTGAAGCTTTCTTT
TRBD1	TRBV24-1	TRBJ2-2	.	CATSDRDRGDGELFF	TGTGCCACCAGTGATCGGGACAGGGGGGACGGGGAGCTGTTTTTT
TRBD2	TRBV20-1	TRBJ2-5	many	CSARERPSGWETQYF	TGCAGTGCTAGAGAACGCCCTAGCGGGTGGGAGACCCAGTACTTC
TRBD2	TRBV10-2	TRBJ2-3	few	CASSAGGPPDTQYF	TGCGCCAGCAGTGCGGGGGGGCCCCCAGATACGCAGTATTTT
.	TRBV28	TRBJ2-1	.	CASTFFGLGQFF	TGTGCCAGCACGTTCTTCGGTTTGGGGCAGTTCTTC
.	TRBV7-2	TRBJ1-1	many	CASSPRTVEAFF	TGTGCCAGCAGCCCCCGGACAGTTGAAGCTTTCTTT
TRBD2	TRBV20-1	TRBJ2-5	many	CSATTRGLPKETQYF	TGCAGTGCCACGACTAGGGGACTACCTAAAGAGACCCAGTACTTC
TRBD1	TRBV5-6	TRBJ1-1	many	CASSLLWEQGAPDTEAFF	TGTGCCAGCAGCTTGTTGTGGGAACAGGGGGCGCCGGACACTGAAGCTTTCTTT
.	TRBV20-1	TRBJ2-7	.	CSAEGHRTSYEQYF	TGCAGTGCTGAGGGACACAGAACTTCCTACGAGCAGTACTTC
.	TRBV7-2	TRBJ1-6	few	CASSLDRNISPLHF	TGTGCCAGCAGCTTAGACAGGAATATTTCACCCCTCCACTTT
TRBD1	TRBV6-1	TRBJ1-5	few	CASGSGTGRNQPQHF	TGTGCCAGCGGCTCCGGGACAGGGAGGAATCAGCCCCAGCATTTT
TRBD1	TRBV6-2/TRBV6-3	TRBJ1-5	few	CAAAGGGQPQHF	TGTGCCGCCGCAGGGGGCGGTCAGCCCCAGCATTTT
TRBD2	TRBV6-2/TRBV6-3	TRBJ2-7	.	CASSLKRGRSEQYF	TGTGCCAGCAGCCTCAAGCGGGGGCGGAGCGAGCAGTACTTC
TRBD1	TRBV20-1	TRBJ1-5	many	CSARDPRTGGNQPQHF	TGCAGTGCTAGAGACCCGCGGACAGGGGGTAATCAGCCCCAGCATTTT
TRBD2	TRBV29-1	TRBJ2-1	many	CSVFGTSGYNEQFF	TGCAGCGTTTTCGGGACTAGCGGCTACAATGAGCAGTTCTTC
TRBD1	TRBV4-1	TRBJ1-2	.	CASSQGTDLYYGYTF	TGCGCCAGCAGCCAGGGGACAGACCTTTACTATGGCTACACCTTC
.	TRBV12-3/TRBV12-4	TRBJ2-7	few	CASSSGPGHEQYF	TGTGCCAGCAGTTCAGGACCCGGACACGAGCAGTACTTC
.	TRBV20-1	TRBJ2-3	many	CSARPLGGGHTDTQYF	TGCAGTGCTAGGCCCCTCGGTGGGGGTCACACAGATACGCAGTATTTT
.	TRBV7-9	TRBJ2-1	many	CASSRGGVAYNEQFF	TGTGCCAGCAGCCGCGGAGGGGTGGCCTACAATGAGCAGTTCTTC
.	TRBV7-9	TRBJ1-3	many	CASSLRPGNTIYF	TGTGCCAGCAGCTTGAGACCTGGAAACACCATATATTTT
TRBD1	TRBV20-1	TRBJ2-2	few	CSARTGGPTNTGELFF	TGCAGTGCTAGGACAGGGGGCCCTACTAACACCGGGGAGCTGTTTTTT
TRBD1	TRBV7-6	TRBJ1-1	many	CASSLDRGPAFF	TGTGCCAGCAGCTTAGACAGGGGGCCAGCTTTCTTT